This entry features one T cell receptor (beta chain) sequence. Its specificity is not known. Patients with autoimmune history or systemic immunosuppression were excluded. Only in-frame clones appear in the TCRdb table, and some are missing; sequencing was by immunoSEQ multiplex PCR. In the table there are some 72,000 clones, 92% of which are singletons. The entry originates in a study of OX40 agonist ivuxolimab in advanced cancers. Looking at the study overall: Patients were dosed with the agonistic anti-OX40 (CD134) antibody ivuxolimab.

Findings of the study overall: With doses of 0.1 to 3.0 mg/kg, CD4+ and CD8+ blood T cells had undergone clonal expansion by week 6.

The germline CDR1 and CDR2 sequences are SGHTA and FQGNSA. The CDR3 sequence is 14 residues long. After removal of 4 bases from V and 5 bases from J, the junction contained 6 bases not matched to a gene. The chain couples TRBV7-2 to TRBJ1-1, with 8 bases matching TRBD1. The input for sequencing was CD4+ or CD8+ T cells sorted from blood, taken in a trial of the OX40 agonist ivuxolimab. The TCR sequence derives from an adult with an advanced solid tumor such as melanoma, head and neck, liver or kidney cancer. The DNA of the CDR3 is TGTGCCAGCAGCTCCAGGGGGCTGGGAACTGAAGCTTTCTTT. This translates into CASSSRGLGTEAFF.